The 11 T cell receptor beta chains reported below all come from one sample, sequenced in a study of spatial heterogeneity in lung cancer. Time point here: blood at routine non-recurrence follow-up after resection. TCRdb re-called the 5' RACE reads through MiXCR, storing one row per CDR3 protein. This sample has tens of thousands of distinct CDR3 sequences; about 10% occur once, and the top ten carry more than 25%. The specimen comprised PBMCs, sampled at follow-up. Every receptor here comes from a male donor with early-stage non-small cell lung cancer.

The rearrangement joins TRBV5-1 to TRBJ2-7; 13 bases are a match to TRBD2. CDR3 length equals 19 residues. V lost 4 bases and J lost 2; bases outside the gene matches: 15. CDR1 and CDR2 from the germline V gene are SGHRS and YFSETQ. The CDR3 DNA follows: TGCGCCAGCAGCGACATGGTATCCTCCGGGACTAGCGGGGCCTACGAGCAGTACTTC. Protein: CASSDMVSSGTSGAYEQYF.

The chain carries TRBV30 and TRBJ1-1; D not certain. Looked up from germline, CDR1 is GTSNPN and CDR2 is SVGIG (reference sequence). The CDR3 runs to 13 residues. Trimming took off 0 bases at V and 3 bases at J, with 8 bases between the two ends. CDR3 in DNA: TGTGCCTGGAGTGTACAAGAGGACACTGAAGCTTTCTTT. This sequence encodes CAWSVQEDTEAFF.

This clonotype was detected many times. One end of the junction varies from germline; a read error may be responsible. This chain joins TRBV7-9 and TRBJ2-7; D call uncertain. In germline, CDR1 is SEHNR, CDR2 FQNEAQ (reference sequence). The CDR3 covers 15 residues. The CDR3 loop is CASSLASAQLSKPVF. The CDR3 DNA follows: TGTGCCAGCAGCTTAGCTTCGGCACAGCTTTCGAAGCCAGTCTTC.

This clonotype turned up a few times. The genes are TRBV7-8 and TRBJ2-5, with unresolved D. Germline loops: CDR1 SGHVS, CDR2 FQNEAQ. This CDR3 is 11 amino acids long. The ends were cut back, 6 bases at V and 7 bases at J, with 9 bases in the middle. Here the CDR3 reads CASSRIGTQYF. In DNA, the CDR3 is TGTGCCAGCAGTCGAATCGGGACCCAGTACTTC.

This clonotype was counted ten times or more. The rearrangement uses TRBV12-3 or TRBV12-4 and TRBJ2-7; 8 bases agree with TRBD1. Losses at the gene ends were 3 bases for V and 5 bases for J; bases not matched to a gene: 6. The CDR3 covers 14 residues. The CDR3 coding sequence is TGTGCCAGCAGTTTGCCGGACAGGGAGCACGAGCAGTACTTC. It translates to CASSLPDREHEQYF.

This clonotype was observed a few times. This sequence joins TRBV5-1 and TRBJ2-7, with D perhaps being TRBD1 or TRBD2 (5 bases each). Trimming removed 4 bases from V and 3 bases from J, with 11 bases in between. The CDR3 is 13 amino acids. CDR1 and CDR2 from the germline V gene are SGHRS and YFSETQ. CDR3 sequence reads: CASSPEGNYEQYF. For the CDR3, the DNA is TGCGCCAGCAGCCCTGAGGGGAACTACGAGCAGTACTTC.

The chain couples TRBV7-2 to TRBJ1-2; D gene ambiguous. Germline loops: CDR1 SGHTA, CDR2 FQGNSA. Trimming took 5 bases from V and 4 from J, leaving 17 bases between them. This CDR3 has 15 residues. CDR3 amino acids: CASSLRQVAGYGYTF. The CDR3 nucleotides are TGTGCCAGCAGCCTTCGGCAGGTGGCCGGCTATGGCTACACCTTC.

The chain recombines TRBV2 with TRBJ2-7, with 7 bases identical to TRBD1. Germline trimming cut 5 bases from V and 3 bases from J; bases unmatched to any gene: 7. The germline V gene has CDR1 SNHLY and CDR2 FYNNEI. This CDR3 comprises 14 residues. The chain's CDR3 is CASSPRRDSYEQYF. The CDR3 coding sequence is TGTGCCAGCAGTCCACGCCGGGACAGCTACGAGCAGTACTTC.

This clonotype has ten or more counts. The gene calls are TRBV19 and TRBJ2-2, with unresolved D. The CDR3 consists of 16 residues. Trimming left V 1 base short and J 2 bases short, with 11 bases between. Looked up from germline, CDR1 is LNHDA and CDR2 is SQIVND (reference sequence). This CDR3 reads CASSIVGQVNTGELFF. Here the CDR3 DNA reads TGTGCCAGTAGTATAGTCGGGCAGGTAAACACCGGGGAGCTGTTTTTT.

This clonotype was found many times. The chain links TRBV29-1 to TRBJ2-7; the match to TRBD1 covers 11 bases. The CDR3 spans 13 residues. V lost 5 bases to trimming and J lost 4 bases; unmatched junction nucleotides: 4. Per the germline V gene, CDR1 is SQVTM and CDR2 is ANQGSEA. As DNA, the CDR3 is TGCAGCGTTTTTGGGACAGGGGGATACGAGCAGTACTTC. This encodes CSVFGTGGYEQYF.

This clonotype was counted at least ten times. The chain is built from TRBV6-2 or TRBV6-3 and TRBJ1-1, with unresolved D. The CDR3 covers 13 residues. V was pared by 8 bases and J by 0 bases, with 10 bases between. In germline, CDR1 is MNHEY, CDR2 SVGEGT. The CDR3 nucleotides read TGTGCCAGCGTAAGAGGAGTGAACACTGAAGCTTTCTTT. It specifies CASVRGVNTEAFF.